This entry features one TCR beta chain sequence. Germline-derived CDR1 and CDR2 are SGHDT and YYEEEE. V was pared by 3 bases and J by 2 bases, with 18 bases between. This CDR3 is built from 17 residues. The sample originates from a study of OX40 agonist ivuxolimab in advanced cancers. Here immunoSEQ multiplex PCR was the method, and the copy in TCRdb shows in-frame clones only, minus some. The sample has roughly 86,000 clones; around nine tenths are singletons. The chain has TRBV5-6 and TRBJ2-1; D is perhaps TRBD1 (6 bases). The sequence was obtained from an adult with an advanced solid tumor such as melanoma, head and neck, liver or kidney cancer. The material sequenced was CD4+ or CD8+ T cells sorted from blood, taken in a trial of the OX40 agonist ivuxolimab. The CDR3 reads CASSYNTGTQTYNEQFF. The CDR3 region has the DNA TGTGCCAGCAGCTATAACACCGGGACACAAACCTACAATGAGCAGTTCTTC.